This record concerns one T cell receptor beta chain sequence. TCRdb itself ran the 5' RACE reads through MiXCR, one entry per CDR3 protein. The table shows about 470,000 distinct CDR3 sequences, with about 24% occurring only once. These data come from a study of identical twins. Per the germline V gene, CDR1 is SGDLS and CDR2 is YYNGEE. Trimming cost V 3 bases and J 4 bases, with 20 bases left between them. This CDR3 spans 17 amino acids. This sample also appeared in a second study, on T cells expressing NK-cell markers. This second report adds: Leadership of the CD3+CD56-NKG2C+ fraction also belonged to these clonotypes in a handful of donors.

The TCR comes from a woman aged 18-29 years in good health. Sequencing was done on a sample of CD4+ T cells sorted from blood. The chain is built from TRBV9 and TRBJ2-1; D gene unclear. The chain's CDR3 is CASSAKKSSWGYNEQFF. CDR3 nucleotide sequence: TGTGCCAGCAGCGCGAAGAAAAGCTCATGGGGTTACAATGAGCAGTTCTTC.